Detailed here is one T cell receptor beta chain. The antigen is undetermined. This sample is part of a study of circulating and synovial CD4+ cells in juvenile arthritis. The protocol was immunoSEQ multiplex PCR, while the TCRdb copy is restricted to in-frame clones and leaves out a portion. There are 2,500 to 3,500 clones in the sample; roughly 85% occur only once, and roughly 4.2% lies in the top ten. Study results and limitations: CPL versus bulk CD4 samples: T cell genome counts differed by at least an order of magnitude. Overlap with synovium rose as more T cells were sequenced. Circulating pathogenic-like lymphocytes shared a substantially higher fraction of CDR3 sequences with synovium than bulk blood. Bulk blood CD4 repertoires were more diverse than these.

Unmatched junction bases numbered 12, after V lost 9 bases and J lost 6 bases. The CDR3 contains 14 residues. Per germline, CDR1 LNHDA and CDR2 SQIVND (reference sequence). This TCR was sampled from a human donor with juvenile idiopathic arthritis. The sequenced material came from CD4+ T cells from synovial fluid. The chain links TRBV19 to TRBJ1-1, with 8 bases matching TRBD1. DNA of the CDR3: TGTGCCAGCCGGACAGGGATTGAAGTCTCTGAAGCTTTCTTT. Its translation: CASRTGIEVSEAFF.